This TCR beta chain emerged from a study of control samples from healthy donors and cancer patients. CDR1 and CDR2 from the germline V gene are ENHRY and SYGVKD. V was pared by 10 bases and J by 7 bases, with 16 bases between. The CDR3 loop spans 13 amino acids. Profiled with immunoSEQ multiplex PCR; TCRdb holds only in-frame clones, not every one. This sample has tens of thousands of clones, with 70% to 90% found just once. Sequenced: blood. The gene calls are TRBV10-3 and TRBJ1-4, with D possibly matching TRBD1 (6 bases). The origin of this receptor is a man aged 50 or older in good health. The CDR3 protein is CATWDNEREKLFF. As DNA, the CDR3 is TGTGCCACCTGGGACAACGAACGTGAAAAACTGTTTTTT.